This T cell receptor beta chain was identified in a study of cytomegalovirus exposure and HLA in healthy donors. Comment on this clone: Its antigen is unidentified.

This cohort consisted of healthy bone marrow donors. 60 Vbeta and 13 Jbeta primers were used in PCR. Clones were sequenced by immunoSEQ multiplex PCR, and TCRdb holds only the in-frame ones, with some missing. The repertoire consists of roughly 88,000 clones, with nearly 70% occurring once and the leading ten covering 2.5% to 3%. Study conclusions and caveats: For most subjects, TCR beta sequences were reported to predict HLA-A and HLA-B alleles with accuracy. HLA allele associations emerged for about 16,000 TCR beta sequences in a later analysis, at 0.05 false discovery rate.

J was trimmed by 6 bases and V by 6 bases; bases with no gene match: 5. The CDR3 loop spans 14 amino acids. In germline, CDR1 is SNHLY, CDR2 FYNNEI. The source material was PBMCs. The origin of this receptor is a man aged 45-60 years in good health and CMV-seronegative. The gene calls are TRBV2 and TRBJ1-1; 12 nucleotides line up with TRBD1. The CDR3 sequence: CASRGDRGLAEAFF. CDR3 DNA sequence: TGTGCCAGCAGGGGGGACAGGGGGCTCGCTGAAGCTTTCTTT.